This T cell receptor beta chain was identified in a study of cytomegalovirus exposure and HLA in healthy donors. Study context: It was reported in a later analysis that the same platform had been used for the 120 validation repertoires as for the roughly 670 first-cohort repertoires.

The assay was immunoSEQ multiplex PCR, and TCRdb's table has in-frame clones only and misses some. This repertoire shows about 310,000 clones, 88% found once; its top ten account for around 0.91%. This CDR3 has 15 amino acids. V lost 5 bases and J lost 3, with 13 bases in between. The germline CDR1 and CDR2 sequences are SSHAT and FNYEAQ (reference sequence). Findings of the study overall: Cytomegalovirus-associated TCR beta chains were listed, numbering some 170. As confirmed in vitro, a few CMV-associated chains were specific for CMV antigens. For cytomegalovirus status, the classifier reportedly gave diagnoses with high specificity and sensitivity.

With regard to this clone: What it binds is unknown.

The clonotype comes from a man aged 30 to 39 in good health and CMV-seronegative. Sequencing input: PBMCs. The chain recombines TRBV7-7 with TRBJ1-4; D call uncertain. The CDR3 nucleotides read TGTGCCAGCAGCCCCCTTGGCGGGTCTAATGAAAAACTGTTTTTT. Translation gives CASSPLGGSNEKLFF.